The TCR beta chain under discussion was sequenced for a study of T cell responses to AZD1222 COVID-19 vaccine. Study-wide results and limits: In a largely white British group with more females than males, clonal diversity was possibly underestimated. Baseline testing showed seropositivity in only five or six AZD1222 recipients.

Trimming pared 2 bases from V and 4 bases from J, leaving 17 bases between. This CDR3 contains 16 residues. CDR1 and CDR2 from the germline V gene are SGHAT and FQNNGV. To note about this clone: Antigen: not known.

Some clones are missing from TCRdb's copy, which holds only in-frame ones; the method was immunoSEQ multiplex PCR. The sample yields 100,000 or so clones, over 75% seen once. The material sequenced was peripheral blood, taken on day 0 of AZD1222 vaccination. This clonotype was obtained from an adult in good health. J is TRBJ2-5 and V is TRBV11-2, with D hard to call. This chain's CDR3 is CASSLRVGVAAETQYF. The CDR3 coding sequence is TGTGCCAGCAGCTTAAGGGTCGGTGTGGCCGCAGAGACCCAGTACTTC.